Listed below are T cell receptor beta chains from one sample, sequenced in a study of cytomegalovirus exposure and HLA in healthy donors. This table comes from immunoSEQ multiplex PCR, and its TCRdb copy is limited to in-frame clones, with some not included. In the table there are 150,000 to 200,000 clones, 75% of which are singletons. The sequencing input was PBMCs. The receptor source for this set is a man aged 18 to 30 in good health and CMV-seropositive. Each CDR3 is given with its conserved first and last residue. D genes are given only for firm matches. Size tells how often a clone was seen (once, few, many) or the class of an expanded clone, and some rows leave it out.

v_gene	d_gene	j_gene	abundance	CDR3aa	CDR3nt
TRBV6-1	-	TRBJ2-1	-	CASRLIMAPYNEQFF	TGTGCCAGCAGGCTTATAATGGCCCCCTACAATGAGCAGTTCTTC
TRBV6-5	TRBD2	TRBJ2-2	-	CASSSGLARTGELFF	TGTGCCAGCAGTTCGGGACTAGCGCGTACCGGGGAGCTGTTTTTT
TRBV2	TRBD2	TRBJ2-1	-	CASSESFSGNWNEQFF	TGTGCCAGCAGTGAATCTTTCAGCGGGAACTGGAATGAGCAGTTCTTC
TRBV30	-	TRBJ2-3	-	CAWRGSGRTDTQYF	TGTGCCTGGAGGGGAAGCGGGCGCACAGATACGCAGTATTTT
TRBV28	-	TRBJ1-5	-	CASSLSDFGGMFGSGNQPQHF	TGTGCCAGCAGTTTAAGTGATTTCGGGGGTATGTTTGGGTCTGGCAATCAGCCCCAGCATTTT
TRBV6-1	-	TRBJ2-7	-	CASSEGVGLALSSYEQYF	TGTGCCAGCAGTGAAGGCGTTGGCCTAGCGTTGAGCTCCTACGAGCAGTACTTC
TRBV10-3	-	TRBJ2-6	once	CAISESGRRLPSGANVLTF	TGTGCCATCAGTGAGTCGGGAAGGAGACTACCTTCTGGGGCCAACGTCCTGACTTTC
TRBV4-1	TRBD1	TRBJ2-7	-	CASSRPDRDEQYF	TGCGCCAGCAGCCGGCCGGACAGGGACGAGCAGTACTTC
TRBV7-3	TRBD2	TRBJ2-1	-	CASSPSRLAGDNEQFF	TGTGCCAGCAGCCCATCCCGACTAGCTGGGGACAATGAGCAGTTCTTC
TRBV18	-	TRBJ1-1	-	CASSPGRSEAFF	TGTGCCAGCTCACCTGGGAGGAGTGAAGCTTTCTTT
TRBV2	TRBD2	TRBJ2-1	few	CASSPYGGIAEQFF	TGTGCCAGCAGCCCCTACGGGGGGATTGCGGAGCAGTTCTTC
TRBV9	-	TRBJ2-6	-	CASGRAFSGANVLTF	TGTGCCAGCGGGAGAGCGTTCTCTGGGGCCAACGTCCTGACTTTC
TRBV19	-	TRBJ1-5	-	CASSITGTLYSNQPQHF	TGTGCCAGTAGTATAACGGGGACACTTTATAGCAATCAGCCCCAGCATTTT
TRBV6-1	-	TRBJ2-3	-	CASRRLWSTDTQYF	TGTGCCAGCAGAAGACTATGGTCCACAGATACGCAGTATTTT
TRBV13	-	TRBJ2-7	-	CASSFFPGKKSYEQYF	TGTGCCAGCAGCTTTTTCCCAGGGAAGAAATCTTACGAGCAGTACTTC
TRBV27	TRBD1	TRBJ2-7	-	CASSVTGQGLYEQYF	TGTGCCAGCAGTGTGACCGGACAGGGCTTATACGAGCAGTACTTC
TRBV9	-	TRBJ2-1	-	CASSVVGSGGSDEQFF	TGTGCCAGCAGCGTAGTCGGTAGCGGAGGTTCCGATGAGCAGTTCTTC
TRBV6-5	TRBD2	TRBJ2-7	-	CASGLAGSSYEQYF	TGTGCCAGCGGACTAGCGGGAAGCTCCTACGAGCAGTACTTC
TRBV6-6	-	TRBJ2-1	-	CASSTPHEGEQFF	TGTGCCAGCAGTACCCCCCACGAGGGTGAGCAGTTCTTC
TRBV6-5	TRBD1	TRBJ2-1	-	CASRLLQDRYNEQFF	TGTGCCAGCAGGCTACTCCAGGACAGGTACAATGAGCAGTTCTTC
TRBV14	-	TRBJ1-1	-	CASSLWGGNTEAFF	TGTGCCAGCAGCCTCTGGGGGGGAAACACTGAAGCTTTCTTT
TRBV19	TRBD1	TRBJ1-2	-	CASSIERQGDYGYTF	TGTGCCAGTAGTATAGAAAGACAGGGGGACTATGGCTACACCTTC
TRBV9	-	TRBJ1-6	-	CASSGESSPRPSYNSPLHF	TGTGCCAGCAGCGGGGAGAGCTCCCCACGCCCCTCCTATAATTCACCCCTCCACTTT
TRBV5-6	TRBD1	TRBJ1-2	-	CASSLGQGKDGYTF	TGTGCCAGCAGCTTAGGACAGGGGAAGGATGGCTACACCTTC
TRBV7-9	-	TRBJ2-1	few	CASSPSGFRGDNEQFF	TGTGCCAGCAGCCCCTCCGGGTTTCGTGGCGACAATGAGCAGTTCTTC
TRBV29-1	-	TRBJ2-7	-	CSVEGHGYEQYF	TGCAGCGTTGAGGGACACGGCTACGAGCAGTACTTC
TRBV2	TRBD1	TRBJ1-4	few	CASRNRGGEKLFF	TGTGCCAGCAGGAACAGGGGAGGTGAAAAACTGTTTTTT
TRBV12-5	-	TRBJ2-7	once	CASGHPDSPYEQYF	TGTGCTAGTGGTCACCCTGACAGTCCCTACGAGCAGTACTTC
TRBV9	-	TRBJ2-5	-	CASSLNPQETQYF	TGTGCCAGCAGCCTAAACCCTCAAGAGACCCAGTACTTC
TRBV7-8	-	TRBJ1-5	-	CASSSQYLVNQPQHF	TGTGCCAGCAGCTCTCAGTATTTGGTGAATCAGCCCCAGCATTTT
TRBV6-1	-	TRBJ2-7	-	CASVSGGPYEQYF	TGTGCCAGCGTGTCTGGCGGTCCCTACGAGCAGTACTTC
TRBV7-8	TRBD1	TRBJ2-5	-	CASSSGGAETQYF	TGTGCCAGCAGCTCAGGGGGAGCGGAGACCCAGTACTTC
TRBV25-1	TRBD1	TRBJ1-2	-	CASRGTAYGYTF	TGTGCCAGCAGAGGGACAGCCTATGGCTACACCTTC
TRBV30	TRBD2	TRBJ2-1	-	CAWSVPGGTYNEQFF	TGTGCCTGGAGTGTACCGGGGGGGACCTACAATGAGCAGTTCTTC
TRBV7-9	TRBD1	TRBJ1-4	-	CASSRLRQQGAYEKLFF	TGTGCCAGCAGCAGATTAAGGCAACAGGGGGCGTATGAAAAACTGTTTTTT
TRBV30	TRBD2	TRBJ2-3	-	CAWSRGPLAGERESTDTQYF	TGTGCCTGGAGTAGGGGACCTCTAGCGGGAGAGCGCGAAAGCACAGATACGCAGTATTTT
TRBV18	-	TRBJ1-1	-	CASSPHPTGTEAFF	TGTGCCAGCTCACCTCACCCTACAGGGACTGAAGCTTTCTTT
TRBV27	-	TRBJ1-1	-	CASKAIQVNTEAFF	TGTGCCAGTAAGGCGATACAGGTGAACACTGAAGCTTTCTTT
TRBV19	-	TRBJ2-2	-	CASSIGTVRTGELFF	TGTGCCAGTAGTATAGGGACAGTCCGCACCGGGGAGCTGTTTTTT
TRBV6-5	-	TRBJ1-3	-	CATRTLSSGNTIYF	TGTGCCACCCGGACTTTGAGCTCTGGAAACACCATATATTTT
TRBV29-1	TRBD2	TRBJ2-7	-	CSVTGTSGMLYEQYF	TGCAGCGTTACAGGGACTAGCGGGATGTTATACGAGCAGTACTTC
TRBV7-3	TRBD1	TRBJ1-1	-	CASSLRGTGGFPNTEAFF	TGTGCCAGCAGCTTGAGAGGGACAGGGGGCTTCCCGAACACTGAAGCTTTCTTT
TRBV19	TRBD2	TRBJ2-1	-	CASSISGGPYNEQFF	TGTGCCAGTAGTATATCGGGGGGGCCCTACAATGAGCAGTTCTTC
TRBV9	-	TRBJ1-5	few	CASSVDLDQPQHF	TGTGCCAGCAGCGTAGATCTAGATCAGCCCCAGCATTTT
TRBV7-9	-	TRBJ2-5	-	CASSLGLKETQYF	TGTGCCAGCAGCTTAGGGCTCAAAGAGACCCAGTACTTC
TRBV25-1	-	TRBJ2-1	-	CASSGWTGDNEQFF	TGTGCCAGCAGTGGGTGGACTGGGGACAATGAGCAGTTCTTC
TRBV2	-	TRBJ1-5	-	CASSGGQNQPQHF	TGTGCCAGCAGTGGGGGACAAAATCAGCCCCAGCATTTT
TRBV2	-	TRBJ2-7	-	CASGSGTGYYEQYF	TGTGCCAGCGGGTCCGGGACTGGTTACTACGAGCAGTACTTC
TRBV6-4	-	TRBJ2-1	-	CASKVEARVAEQFF	TGTGCCAGCAAGGTGGAGGCCCGCGTGGCTGAGCAGTTCTTC
TRBV7-8	TRBD1	TRBJ1-1	once	CASSTRTGATTRAFF	TGTGCCAGCAGCACCCGAACAGGGGCGACTACAAGGGCTTTCTTT
TRBV7-8	-	TRBJ1-5	-	CASSLAAQAGQPQHF	TGTGCCAGCAGCTTAGCGGCCCAAGCGGGTCAGCCCCAGCATTTT